This TCR beta chain is drawn from a study of T cells after yellow fever vaccination. Across the study: Fractions with few cells were prepared using SMART-Seq v4 Ultra Low Input.

V was shortened by 6 bases and J by 2 bases, with 7 bases between the two germline ends. The germline CDR1 and CDR2 sequences are SGHAT and FQNNGV. The CDR3 consists of 12 residues. For TCR, cDNA came from 5'RACE template switching, which added a universal primer site and UMIs. TCRdb redid the calling of the 5' RACE reads with MiXCR, one entry per CDR3 protein. The sample holds some 600,000 distinct CDR3 sequences, roughly a sixth seen once. The specimen comprised PBMCs, sampled roughly 5 days after the first yellow fever vaccination. The rearrangement joins TRBV11-2 to TRBJ1-1; D remains ambiguous. The receptor was isolated from a man in his late teens or twenties who received the YFV17D yellow fever vaccine. The CDR3 nucleotides read TGTGCCAGCAGTGGCCATAACACTGAAGCTTTCTTT. Amino acid sequence: CASSGHNTEAFF.